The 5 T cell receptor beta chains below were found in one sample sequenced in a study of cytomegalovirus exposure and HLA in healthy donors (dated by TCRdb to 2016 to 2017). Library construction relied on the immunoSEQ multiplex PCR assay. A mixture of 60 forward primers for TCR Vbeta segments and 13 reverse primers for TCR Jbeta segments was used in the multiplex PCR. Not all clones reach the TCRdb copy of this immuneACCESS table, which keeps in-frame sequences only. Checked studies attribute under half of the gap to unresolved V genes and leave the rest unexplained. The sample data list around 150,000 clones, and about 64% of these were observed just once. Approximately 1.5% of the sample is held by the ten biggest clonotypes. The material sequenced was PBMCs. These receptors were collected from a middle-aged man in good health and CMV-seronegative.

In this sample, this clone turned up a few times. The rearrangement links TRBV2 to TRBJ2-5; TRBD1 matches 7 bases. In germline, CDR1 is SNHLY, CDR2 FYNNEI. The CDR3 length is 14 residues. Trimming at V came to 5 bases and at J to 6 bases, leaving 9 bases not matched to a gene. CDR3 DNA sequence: TGTGCCAGCAGTCCTTATGACAGGGCACAGACCCAGTACTTC. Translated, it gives CASSPYDRAQTQYF.

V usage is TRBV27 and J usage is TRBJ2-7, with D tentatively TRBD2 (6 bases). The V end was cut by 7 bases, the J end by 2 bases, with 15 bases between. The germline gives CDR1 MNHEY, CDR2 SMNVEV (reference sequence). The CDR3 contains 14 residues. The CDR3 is CASTFSGRPYEQYF. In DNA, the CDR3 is TGTGCCAGCACCTTTAGCGGCAGGCCCTACGAGCAGTACTTC.

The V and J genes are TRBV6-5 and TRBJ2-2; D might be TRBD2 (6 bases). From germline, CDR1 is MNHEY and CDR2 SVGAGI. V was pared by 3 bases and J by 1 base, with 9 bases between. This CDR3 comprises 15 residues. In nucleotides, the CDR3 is TGTGCCAGCAGTTATGAGGGAGGGAACACCGGGGAGCTGTTTTTT. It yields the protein CASSYEGGNTGELFF.

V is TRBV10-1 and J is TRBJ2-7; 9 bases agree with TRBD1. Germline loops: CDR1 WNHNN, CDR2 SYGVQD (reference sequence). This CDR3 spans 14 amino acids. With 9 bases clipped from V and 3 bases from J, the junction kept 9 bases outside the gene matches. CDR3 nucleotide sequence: TGCGCCAGACACCGGGACAGGGAAGGCTACGAGCAGTACTTC. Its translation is CARHRDREGYEQYF.

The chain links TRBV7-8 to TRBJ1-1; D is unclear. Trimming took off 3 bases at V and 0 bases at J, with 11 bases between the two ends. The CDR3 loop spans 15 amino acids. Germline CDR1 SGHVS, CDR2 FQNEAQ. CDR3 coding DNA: TGTGCCAGCAGCTTCGAGGGAGGCTTGAACACTGAAGCTTTCTTT. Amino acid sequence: CASSFEGGLNTEAFF.